Listed here are 13 T cell receptor beta chains from one sample, sequenced in a study of cytomegalovirus exposure and HLA in healthy donors. Data came from immunoSEQ multiplex PCR; TCRdb stores just in-frame clones and leaves some out. Among about 65,000 clones listed, approximately 94% were seen once. The sample was PBMCs. Receptor source: a man in his late teens or twenties in good health and CMV-seropositive.

The chain carries TRBV5-1 and TRBJ2-7; 7 bases align to TRBD1. The junction had 15 bases not matched to a gene; V was cut back by 4 bases and J by 5 bases. This CDR3 has 16 residues. CDR1 and CDR2 (germline): SGHRS, YFSETQ. The CDR3 DNA reads as TGCGCCAGCAGCGACCCCCGACAGGGATTGATCCACGAGCAGTACTTC. This sequence encodes CASSDPRQGLIHEQYF.

This clone was seen once. The gene calls are TRBV7-9 and TRBJ1-1; TRBD1 matches at 8 bases. Germline CDR1 reads SEHNR; CDR2 reads FQNEAQ (reference sequence). The CDR3 has 16 residues. V trimming: 5 bases; J trimming: 1 base; junction bases outside the gene matches: 9. DNA for the CDR3: TGTGCCAGCAGCCACGGACAGGGTAGGGGGAACACTGAAGCTTTCTTT. Protein: CASSHGQGRGNTEAFF.

The rearrangement uses TRBV19 and TRBJ2-1, with 10 bases lining up with TRBD2. The CDR3 loop spans 14 amino acids. V shed 7 bases and J 6 bases; nucleotides not matched to a gene: 6. From germline, CDR1 is LNHDA and CDR2 SQIVND (reference sequence). The CDR3 loop is CASNLAGESNEQFF. CDR3 nucleotides: TGTGCCAGTAACCTAGCGGGAGAATCCAATGAGCAGTTCTTC. Full variable domain (missing parts from reference TRBV19 and TRBJ2-1): DGGITQSPKYLFRKEGQNVTLSCEQNLNHDAMYWYRQDPGQGLRLIYYSQIVNDFQKGDIAEGYSVSREKKESFPLTVTSAQKNPTAFYLCASNLAGESNEQFFGPGTRLTVL.

This sequence joins TRBV28 and TRBJ2-7; 7 nucleotides line up with TRBD1. There are 11 residues in the CDR3. The J segment lost 9 bases and the V segment lost 6 bases, leaving 5 bases of the junction unmatched. Germline V gives CDR1 MDHEN, CDR2 SYDVKM. CDR3 sequence (DNA): TGTGCCAGCAGATCAGGGGGTCGGCAGTACTTC. Amino acids: CASRSGGRQYF.

V usage is TRBV11-1 and J usage is TRBJ2-2; 9 nucleotides align to TRBD1. The CDR3 extends over 13 amino acids. Per the germline V gene, CDR1 is SGHAT and CDR2 is FQDESV (reference sequence). V trimming: 5 bases; J trimming: 9 bases; junction bases outside the gene matches: 4. CDR3 loop: CASSEGTGRELFF. CDR3 bases: TGTGCCAGCAGCGAAGGGACAGGGAGGGAGCTGTTTTTT.

J is TRBJ2-1 and V is TRBV11-3, with D maybe TRBD2 (6 bases). CDR1 is SGHNT and CDR2 is YENEEA in the germline V gene. The CDR3 length is 14 residues. V was trimmed by 5 bases and J by 3 bases, leaving 11 bases between them. Here the CDR3 reads CASSVGLVYNEQFF. CDR3 in DNA: TGTGCCAGCAGCGTGGGACTCGTCTACAATGAGCAGTTCTTC.

A word on this clone: The junction and the germline gene differ at one end; a read error may be behind it. The chain is built from TRBV5-6 and TRBJ1-2; D remains unclear. CDR1 and CDR2 from the germline V gene are SGHDT and YYEEEE. The CDR3 loop spans 11 amino acids. The CDR3 sequence: CASSLGAGCTF. In DNA, the CDR3 is TGTGCCAGCAGCTTGGGCGCAGGCTGCACCTTC. The variable domain in full, with the rest retrieved from reference TRBV5-6 and TRBJ1-2, is DAGVTQSPTHLIKTRGQQVTLRCSPKSGHDTVSWYQQALGQGPQFIFQYYEEEERQRGNFPDRFSGHQFPNYSSELNVNALLLGDSALYLCASSLGAGCTFGSGTRLTVV.

The V call is TRBV27, the J call TRBJ2-2; 7 bases agree with TRBD1. The germline gives CDR1 MNHEY, CDR2 SMNVEV (reference sequence). This CDR3 contains 17 residues. V was pared by 7 bases and J by 3 bases, with 14 bases of the junction left unmatched. The CDR3 region has the DNA TGTGCCAGCACTTCTCTACCGGGACAGCAGCACACCGGGGAGCTGTTTTTT. It codes for CASTSLPGQQHTGELFF.

V gene TRBV7-3 combines with J gene TRBJ2-1; 9 bases are a match to TRBD2. The CDR3 spans 16 residues. The trim removed 2 bases at V and 8 bases at J, leaving 10 bases unmatched. CDR1 and CDR2 (germline): SGHTA, FQGTGA. CDR3 sequence (DNA): TGTGCCAGCAGCTTACAGGTAGCGGGAGAGGGGGATGAGCAGTTCTTC. It specifies CASSLQVAGEGDEQFF.

The chain recombines TRBV10-1 with TRBJ1-3; no definite D call. Germline V gene sequence: CDR1 WNHNN, CDR2 SYGVQD (reference sequence). CDR3 length equals 13 residues. Between the trimmed V and J ends, which lost 8 bases and 0 bases, there was a span of 8 bases. CDR3 coding DNA: TGCGCCAGCTCTATAGACTCTGGAAACACCATATATTTT. Protein: CASSIDSGNTIYF.

The chain links TRBV19 to TRBJ2-2; 10 bases fit TRBD1. The CDR3 runs to 16 residues. The V gene's germline CDR1 is LNHDA and CDR2 SQIVND (reference sequence). With 4 bases clipped from V and 6 bases from J, the junction kept 8 bases outside the gene matches. Written as DNA, the CDR3 is TGTGCCAGTAGTAGGATGACAGGGGGCTTTGCCGGGGAGCTGTTTTTT. It is translated as CASSRMTGGFAGELFF.

The chain couples TRBV29-1 to TRBJ2-7; 8 bases are shared with TRBD2. V was pared by 2 bases and J by 6 bases, with 3 bases of the junction left unmatched. This CDR3 contains 12 residues. Germline V gives CDR1 SQVTM, CDR2 ANQGSEA. In DNA, the CDR3 is TGCAGCGTTGAAAAGCGGGAGCGCGAGCAGTACTTC. Translating gives CSVEKREREQYF.

This chain connects TRBV30 to TRBJ1-2, with a weak D call TRBD1 (5 bases). The length of the CDR3 is 14 residues. The V gene lost 6 bases and the J gene lost 4 bases, with 18 bases spanning the gap. From germline, CDR1 is GTSNPN and CDR2 SVGIG (reference sequence). CDR3 residues: CACPRGGVGYGYTF. CDR3 bases: TGTGCCTGCCCCCGGGGAGGGGTCGGCTATGGCTACACCTTC.